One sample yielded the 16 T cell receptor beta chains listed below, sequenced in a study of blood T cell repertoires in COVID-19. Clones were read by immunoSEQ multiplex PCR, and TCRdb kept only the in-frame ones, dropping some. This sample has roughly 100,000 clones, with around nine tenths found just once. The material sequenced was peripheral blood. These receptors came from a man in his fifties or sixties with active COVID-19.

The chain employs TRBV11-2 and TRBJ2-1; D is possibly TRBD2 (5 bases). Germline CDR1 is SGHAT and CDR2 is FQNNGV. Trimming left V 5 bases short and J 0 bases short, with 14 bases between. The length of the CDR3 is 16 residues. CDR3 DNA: TGTGCCAGCAGCGCCCTGAGGGTTAGCTCCTACAATGAGCAGTTCTTC. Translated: CASSALRVSSYNEQFF.

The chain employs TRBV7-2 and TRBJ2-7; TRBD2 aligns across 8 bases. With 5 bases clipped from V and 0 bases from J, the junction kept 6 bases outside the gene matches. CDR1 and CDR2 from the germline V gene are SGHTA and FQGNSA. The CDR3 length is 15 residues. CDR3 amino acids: CASSPGGGFSYEQYF. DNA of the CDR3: TGTGCCAGCAGCCCCGGGGGGGGTTTCTCCTACGAGCAGTACTTC.

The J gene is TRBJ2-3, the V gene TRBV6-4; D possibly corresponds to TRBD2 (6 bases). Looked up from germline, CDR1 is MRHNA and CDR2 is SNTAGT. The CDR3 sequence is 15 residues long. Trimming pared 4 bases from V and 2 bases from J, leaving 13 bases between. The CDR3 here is CASSARAGSTDTQYF. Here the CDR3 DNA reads TGTGCCAGCAGTGCCCGGGCGGGGTCCACAGATACGCAGTATTTT.

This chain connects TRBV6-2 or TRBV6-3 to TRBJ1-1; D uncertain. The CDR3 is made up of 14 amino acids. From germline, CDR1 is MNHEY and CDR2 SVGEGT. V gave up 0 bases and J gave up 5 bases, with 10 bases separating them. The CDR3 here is CASSYSIGGTEAFF. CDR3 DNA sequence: TGTGCCAGCAGTTACTCGATTGGAGGAACTGAAGCTTTCTTT.

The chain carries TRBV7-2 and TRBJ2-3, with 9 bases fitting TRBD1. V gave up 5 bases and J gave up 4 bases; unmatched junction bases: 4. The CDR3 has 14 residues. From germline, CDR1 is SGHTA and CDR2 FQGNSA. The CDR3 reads CASSRDRAADTQYF. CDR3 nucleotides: TGTGCCAGCAGCAGGGACAGGGCAGCAGATACGCAGTATTTT.

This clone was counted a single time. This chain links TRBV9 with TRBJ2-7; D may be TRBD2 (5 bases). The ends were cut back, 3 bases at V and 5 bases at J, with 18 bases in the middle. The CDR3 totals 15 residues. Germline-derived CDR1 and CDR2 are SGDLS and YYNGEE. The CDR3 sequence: CASSATDSPTNEQYF. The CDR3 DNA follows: TGTGCCAGCAGCGCAACGGACTCTCCCACGAACGAGCAGTACTTC.

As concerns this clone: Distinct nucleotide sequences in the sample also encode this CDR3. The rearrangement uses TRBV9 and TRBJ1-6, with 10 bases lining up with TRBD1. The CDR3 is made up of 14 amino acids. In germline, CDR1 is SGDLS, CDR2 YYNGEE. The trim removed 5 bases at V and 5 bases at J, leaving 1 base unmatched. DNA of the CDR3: TGTGCCAGCAGGGGACAGGGGAATAATTCACCCCTCCACTTT. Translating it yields CASRGQGNNSPLHF.

CDR3 protein: CASSLNSDSRYGYTF. As DNA, the CDR3 is TGTGCCAGCAGCTTAAATTCGGACAGTCGCTATGGCTACACCTTC. The V and J genes are TRBV7-6 and TRBJ1-2; D is possibly TRBD1 (6 bases). V was trimmed by 2 bases and J by 4 bases, leaving 14 bases between them. The CDR3 has 15 amino acids. Germline V lookup: CDR1 SGHVS, CDR2 FNYEAQ.

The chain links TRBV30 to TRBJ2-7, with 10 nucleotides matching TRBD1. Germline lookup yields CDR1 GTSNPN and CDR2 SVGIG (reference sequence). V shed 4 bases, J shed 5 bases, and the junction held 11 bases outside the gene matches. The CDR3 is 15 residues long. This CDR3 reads CAWNGLETGGNEQYF. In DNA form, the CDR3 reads TGTGCCTGGAACGGGCTTGAGACAGGGGGCAACGAGCAGTACTTC. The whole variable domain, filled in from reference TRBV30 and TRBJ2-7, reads SQTIHQWPATLVQPVGSPLSLECTVEGTSNPNLYWYRQAAGRGLQLLFYSVGIGQISSEVPQNLSASRPQDRQFILSSKKLLLSDSGFYLCAWNGLETGGNEQYFGPGTRLTVT.

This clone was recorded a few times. In DNA, the CDR3 is TGCAGCGGCCGGACAGGGGGCGCGGGAAACACCATATATTTT. Encoded protein: CSGRTGGAGNTIYF. The chain has TRBV29-1 and TRBJ1-3; 11 nucleotides agree with TRBD1. Germline-derived CDR1 and CDR2 are SQVTM and ANQGSEA. V gave up 7 bases and J gave up 4 bases; unmatched junction bases: 6. CDR3 length equals 14 residues.

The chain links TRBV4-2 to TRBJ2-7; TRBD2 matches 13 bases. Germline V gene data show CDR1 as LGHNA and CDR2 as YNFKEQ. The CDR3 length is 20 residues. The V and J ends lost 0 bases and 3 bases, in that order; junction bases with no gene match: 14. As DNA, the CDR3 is TGTGCCAGCAGCCAAGAGGGACTAGCGGGAATAGGGGGGTATTTCTACGAGCAGTACTTC. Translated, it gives CASSQEGLAGIGGYFYEQYF.

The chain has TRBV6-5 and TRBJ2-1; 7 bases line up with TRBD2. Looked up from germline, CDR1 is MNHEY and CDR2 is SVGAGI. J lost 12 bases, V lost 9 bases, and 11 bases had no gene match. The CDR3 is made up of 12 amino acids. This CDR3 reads CASSAAGDRQFF. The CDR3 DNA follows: TGTGCCAGTTCGGCGGCGGGGGATCGGCAGTTCTTC.

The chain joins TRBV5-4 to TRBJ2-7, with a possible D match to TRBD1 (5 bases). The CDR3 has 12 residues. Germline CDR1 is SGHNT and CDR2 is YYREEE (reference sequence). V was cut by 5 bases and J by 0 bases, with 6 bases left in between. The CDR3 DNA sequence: TGTGCCAGCAGGGGGCCCTCCTACGAGCAGTACTTC. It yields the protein CASRGPSYEQYF.

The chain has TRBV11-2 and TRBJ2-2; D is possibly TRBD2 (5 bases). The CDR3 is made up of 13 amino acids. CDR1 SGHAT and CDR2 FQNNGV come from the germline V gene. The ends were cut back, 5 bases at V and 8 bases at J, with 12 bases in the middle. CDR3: CASSPLASGELFF. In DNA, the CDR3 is TGTGCCAGCAGCCCCCTAGCATCGGGGGAGCTGTTTTTT.

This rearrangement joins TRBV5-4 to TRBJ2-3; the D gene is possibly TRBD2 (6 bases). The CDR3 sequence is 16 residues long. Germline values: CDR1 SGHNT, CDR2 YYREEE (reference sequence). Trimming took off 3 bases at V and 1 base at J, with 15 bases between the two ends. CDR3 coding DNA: TGTGCCAGCAGCTCTCCTGTGTGGGGGGGCACAGATACGCAGTATTTT. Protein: CASSSPVWGGTDTQYF. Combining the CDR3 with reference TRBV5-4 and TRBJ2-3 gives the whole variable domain ETGVTQSPTHLIKTRGQQVTLRCSSQSGHNTVSWYQQALGQGPQFIFQYYREEENGRGNFPPRFSGLQFPNYSSELNVNALELDDSALYLCASSSPVWGGTDTQYFGPGTRLTVL.

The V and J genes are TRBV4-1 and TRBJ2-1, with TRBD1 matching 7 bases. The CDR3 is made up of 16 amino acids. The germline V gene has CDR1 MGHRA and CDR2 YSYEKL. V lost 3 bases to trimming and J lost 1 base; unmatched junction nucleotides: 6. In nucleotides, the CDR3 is TGCGCCAGCAGCCAGCCGGGACAGCGATCCTACAATGAGCAGTTCTTC. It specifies CASSQPGQRSYNEQFF.